Presented here are 12 T cell receptor beta chains from one specimen sequenced in a study of T-cell memory formation after mild COVID-19. One entry per CDR3 protein results from TCRdb running MiXCR on the 5' RACE reads. This table holds fewer than 550,000 distinct CDR3 sequences, about 20% found once. Source material: PBMCs or a T cell subset sorted from them (not recorded which). The receptor set was obtained from an adult woman who had mild COVID-19 (a few samples of this study predate the infection). Cell type and time point are not known.

This clonotype has only a few counts. The rearrangement uses TRBV5-1 and TRBJ1-3; no clear D. With 0 bases removed from V and 0 bases from J, the gap between germline ends came to 10 bases. The CDR3 has 16 residues. Per germline, CDR1 SGHRS and CDR2 YFSETQ. Written as DNA, the CDR3 is TGCGCCAGCAGCTTGGACAGCTATAGCTCTGGAAACACCATATATTTT. Encoded protein: CASSLDSYSSGNTIYF.

V gene TRBV20-1 combines with J gene TRBJ1-1; D is undetermined. Germline V gene lookup returns CDR1 DFQATT and CDR2 SNEGSKA (reference sequence). Trimming removed 3 bases at V and 6 bases at J, with 20 bases between. The CDR3 has 15 amino acids. The CDR3, as DNA: TGCAGTGCTAGTATCCAGGCACCCTTTAACGCTGAAGCTTTCTTT. It encodes CSASIQAPFNAEAFF.

The chain has TRBV12-3 or TRBV12-4 and TRBJ1-4, with D unclear. V lost 7 bases and J lost 4, with 7 bases in between. The CDR3 spans 12 residues. The CDR3 loop reads CASKGYNEKLFF. The CDR3 DNA is TGTGCCAGCAAGGGTTATAATGAAAAACTGTTTTTT.

The genes are TRBV19 and TRBJ2-2, with D tentatively TRBD1 or TRBD2 (5 bases each). Trimming took 5 bases from V and 2 from J, leaving 15 bases between them. There are 16 residues in the CDR3. Germline V gene lookup returns CDR1 LNHDA and CDR2 SQIVND (reference sequence). The chain's CDR3 is CASSPRDVRNTGELFF. The CDR3 DNA reads TGTGCCAGTAGTCCCCGGGACGTACGAAACACCGGGGAGCTGTTTTTT.

This clonotype was counted only a few times. This CDR3 is CAISPSPGEQYF. The CDR3 nucleotides are TGTGCCATCAGCCCGTCGCCGGGCGAGCAGTACTTC. This chain uses TRBV10-3 with TRBJ2-7; D gene unclear. Germline loops: CDR1 ENHRY, CDR2 SYGVKD. Trimming removed 6 bases at V and 6 bases at J, with 12 bases between. CDR3 length: 12 amino acids.

This clonotype was detected only a few times. This CDR3 reads CASSLEGPGGEKLFF. Here the CDR3 DNA reads TGCGCCAGCAGCTTGGAAGGACCAGGGGGCGAAAAACTGTTTTTT. The chain couples TRBV5-1 to TRBJ1-4; 8 nucleotides match TRBD1. The CDR3 totals 15 residues. Germline CDR1 and CDR2: SGHRS and YFSETQ. Trimming took 0 bases from V and 8 from J; bases not matched to a gene: 6.

This clonotype was seen a few times. The genes are TRBV18 and TRBJ2-3; D is undetermined. Per the germline V gene, CDR1 is KGHSH and CDR2 is LQKENI. This CDR3 comprises 15 residues. V lost 0 bases, J lost 0 bases, and 7 bases lay in between. The chain's CDR3 is CASSPPGFSTDTQYF. The CDR3 DNA reads as TGTGCCAGCTCACCACCGGGGTTCAGCACAGATACGCAGTATTTT.

CDR3 DNA sequence: TGTGCCAGCAGGATCGACAGAAACAATGAGCAGTTCTTC. Encoded protein: CASRIDRNNEQFF. This chain connects TRBV11-2 to TRBJ2-1; possible D gene TRBD1, 5 bases. Trimming took 6 bases from V and 5 from J, leaving 11 bases between them. Looked up from germline, CDR1 is SGHAT and CDR2 is FQNNGV. The CDR3 is made up of 13 amino acids. Supplemented by reference TRBV11-2 and TRBJ2-1, the full variable domain reads EAGVAQSPRYKIIEKRQSVAFWCNPISGHATLYWYQQILGQGPKLLIQFQNNGVVDDSQLPKDRFSAERLKGVDSTLKIQPAKLEDSAVYLCASRIDRNNEQFFGPGTRLTVL.

The chain joins TRBV7-9 to TRBJ1-1; TRBD1 matches at 7 bases. The germline V gene has CDR1 SEHNR and CDR2 FQNEAQ (reference sequence). The CDR3 has 12 amino acids. The J segment lost 11 bases and the V segment lost 5 bases, leaving 8 bases of the junction unmatched. The DNA for the CDR3 is TGTGCCAGCAGCAGACAACAGGGGAGCGCTTTCTTT. Translating it yields CASSRQQGSAFF.

In this sample, this clonotype turned up a few times. The rearrangement links TRBV12-3 or TRBV12-4 to TRBJ2-7; 8 bases are a match to TRBD2. The CDR3 consists of 14 residues. Trimming at V came to 2 bases and at J to 6 bases, leaving 6 bases not matched to a gene. CDR3 sequence reads: CASSLSSGSVEQYF. For the CDR3, the DNA is TGTGCCAGCAGTTTAAGCAGCGGGAGTGTCGAGCAGTACTTC.

This clonotype has a handful of counts. The chain is built from TRBV14 and TRBJ1-2; 7 nucleotides agree with TRBD1. J lost 4 bases, V lost 4 bases, and 6 bases had no gene match. The CDR3 consists of 14 residues. Germline CDR1 is SGHDN and CDR2 is FVKESK. The CDR3 loop reads CASSPQTGIYGYTF. The CDR3 bases are TGTGCCAGCAGCCCTCAGACAGGGATCTATGGCTACACCTTC.

CDR3 sequence: CASSRHGTGGETQYF. The CDR3 DNA reads TGTGCCAGCAGCCGACACGGGACAGGGGGAGAGACCCAGTACTTC. The rearrangement links TRBV7-2 to TRBJ2-5, with 11 bases identical to TRBD1. Germline values: CDR1 SGHTA, CDR2 FQGNSA. Trimming removed 5 bases from V and 4 bases from J; junction bases left unmatched: 6. CDR3 size: 15 residues.